This T cell receptor (beta chain) is from a study of cytomegalovirus exposure and HLA in healthy donors. The CDR3 runs 14 residues. Germline lookup yields CDR1 ENHRY and CDR2 SYGVKD. After removal of 5 bases from V and 5 bases from J, the junction contained 8 bases not matched to a gene. General study findings and limits: The only immune exposure information that was available was CMV serostatus. Sequencing probably produced one cluster of sequence variants that were highly shared. TRBV6-2, TRBV6-3 and some other V segments were unresolvable in 87-base-pair reads.

Points on this clone: What it binds is unknown.

60 Vbeta and 13 Jbeta primers were used in PCR. This table comes from immunoSEQ multiplex PCR, and its TCRdb copy is limited to in-frame clones, with some not included. The sample holds some 110,000 clones, around 77% seen once. The chain carries TRBV10-3 and TRBJ1-1, with 7 nucleotides matching TRBD1. Material: PBMCs. The TCR sequence derives from a man between 50 and 59 years old in good health and CMV-seropositive. The CDR3: CAISPGGRKTEAFF. As DNA, the CDR3 is TGTGCCATCAGTCCAGGGGGGAGGAAAACTGAAGCTTTCTTT.